This TCR beta chain was captured by sequencing in a study of spatial heterogeneity in lung cancer. Study overall: Detection consistently captured more beta-chain sequences than alpha-chain sequences. Within raw reads, each unique TCR and UMI combination appeared on average more than ten times.

TCRdb reprocessed the 5' RACE reads with MiXCR, giving one entry per CDR3 protein. The sample holds 40,000 to 45,000 distinct CDR3 sequences; approximately 7% are singletons and the top ten take roughly 45%. This clonotype was detected ten times or more. The V gene lost 1 base and the J gene lost 7 bases, with 12 bases spanning the gap. The CDR3 is 13 residues long. The germline V gene has CDR1 SGHDT and CDR2 YYEEEE. Sample time point: sample taken at primary tumor resection. Unsorted whole RNA from tumor, nontumor lung or frozen PBMC underwent sequencing. Samples were obtained from about 72 donors, all untreated early-stage non-small cell lung cancer patients.

The source was PBMCs, collected at surgery. The TCR sequence derives from a female donor with early-stage non-small cell lung cancer. The V call is TRBV5-6, the J call TRBJ2-7, with D perhaps assigned TRBD1 or TRBD2 (5 bases each). The CDR3 reads CASSLSRGVEQYF. CDR3 coding DNA: TGTGCCAGCAGCTTGAGTAGAGGGGTTGAGCAGTACTTC.